This T cell receptor beta chain came from a study of blood T cell repertoires in COVID-19. In the study overall: COVID-19 samples collected from the United States, Italy and Spain covered acute and convalescent phases. Nucleic acid was either cDNA or gDNA, and it came from T cells, B-cell-depleted T cells, or PBMCs.

V gave up 0 bases and J gave up 9 bases; unmatched junction bases: 11. Per the germline V gene, CDR1 is WNHNN and CDR2 is SYGVQD (reference sequence). The CDR3 covers 15 residues. Authors' analysis steps: Amplification of reference gene primers was used by the study to estimate nucleated cell counts. TCRdb keeps only in-frame clones here, not all; method: immunoSEQ multiplex PCR. The V and J calls and the clone size are those of that table, but D and trimming were determined from the DNA. The data hold roughly 270,000 clones, with almost 85% observed a single time. This TCR derives from a man aged 45-60 years with active or convalescent COVID-19. The material sequenced was peripheral blood. V is TRBV10-1 and J is TRBJ2-7, with 7 bases aligning to TRBD2. Here the CDR3 reads CASSESRLTGGLQYF. CDR3 coding DNA: TGCGCCAGCAGTGAGTCGCGCCTAACGGGAGGCTTGCAGTACTTC.